The 9 T cell receptor beta chains given below trace back to one sample, sequenced in a study of cytomegalovirus exposure and HLA in healthy donors (dated by TCRdb to the late 2010s). Libraries were constructed by the immunoSEQ multiplex PCR assay. For the multiplex PCR, a mixture combining 60 forward primers for TCR Vbeta segments and 13 reverse primers for TCR Jbeta segments was used. TCRdb limited this immuneACCESS table to in-frame rearrangements with V and J called. A share of clones is missing; checked studies link under half to unresolved V genes, and the rest is unexplained. The sample data list 150,000 to 200,000 clones, and roughly 80% of these were observed just once. The ten largest make up 3.1% of the sample. Sequenced: PBMCs. Receptors originate from a male donor in good health and CMV-seronegative.

The rearrangement joins TRBV7-2 to TRBJ2-1; possibly TRBD1 for D (5 bases). This CDR3 spans 16 amino acids. CDR1 SGHTA and CDR2 FQGNSA come from the germline V gene. Trimming pared 5 bases from V and 8 bases from J, leaving 22 bases between. CDR3: CASSQGWGINTHEQFF. CDR3 DNA sequence: TGTGCCAGCAGCCAGGGTTGGGGTATCAACACGCATGAGCAGTTCTTC. Looking up the rest from reference TRBV7-2 and TRBJ2-1 gives the full variable domain: GAGVSQSPSNKVTEKGKDVELRCDPISGHTALYWYRQSLGQGLEFLIYFQGNSAPDKSGLPSDRFSAERTGGSVSTLTIQRTQQEDSAVYLCASSQGWGINTHEQFFGPGTRLTVL.

The chain combines TRBV7-9 with TRBJ2-1; possibly TRBD1 for D (6 bases). The CDR3 is 14 amino acids. V was cut by 6 bases and J by 6 bases, with 15 bases left in between. CDR1 is SEHNR, CDR2 FQNEAQ, per germline (reference sequence). The CDR3 bases are TGTGCCAGCAGATCTAGGACAGACACCAATGAGCAGTTCTTC. It translates to CASRSRTDTNEQFF.

This clone has more than one count but fewer than ten. V gene TRBV5-1 combines with J gene TRBJ2-1, with 7 bases that match TRBD1. The CDR3 has 14 amino acids. V was pared by 0 bases and J by 4 bases, with 1 base of the junction left unmatched. CDR1 is SGHRS and CDR2 is YFSETQ in the germline V gene. The CDR3 sequence is CASSLGQGYNEQFF. CDR3 bases: TGCGCCAGCAGCTTGGGACAGGGTTACAATGAGCAGTTCTTC.

The chain couples TRBV11-1 to TRBJ2-2; no firm D call. Germline CDR1 reads SGHAT; CDR2 reads FQDESV (reference sequence). The CDR3 is 15 residues long. Deletions cut 5 bases from V and 6 bases from J, with 16 bases between. This CDR3 is CASSLSHVPPGELFF. DNA for the CDR3: TGTGCCAGCAGCCTTAGTCACGTGCCGCCCGGGGAGCTGTTTTTT.

The CDR3 DNA follows: TGTGCCAGCAGCCACAGGGGGTCCGGGGCCAACGTCCTGACTTTC. Translating gives CASSHRGSGANVLTF. V usage is TRBV28 and J usage is TRBJ2-6, with 8 bases aligning to TRBD1. J lost 4 bases, V lost 6 bases, and 5 bases had no gene match. This CDR3 comprises 15 residues. Looked up from germline, CDR1 is MDHEN and CDR2 is SYDVKM.

This clone was counted between two and nine times. The chain recombines TRBV5-1 with TRBJ2-1, with TRBD2 matching 9 bases. The CDR3 is made up of 15 amino acids. V lost 0 bases and J lost 8; bases outside the gene matches: 6. Germline V gene sequence: CDR1 SGHRS, CDR2 YFSETQ. CDR3 sequence reads: CASSLGSSGSDEQFF. The DNA of the CDR3 is TGCGCCAGCAGCTTGGGTAGTAGCGGGAGTGATGAGCAGTTCTTC.

This clone was seen more than once but under ten times. The V call is TRBV19, the J call TRBJ1-2; 9 bases align to TRBD1. Per the germline V gene, CDR1 is LNHDA and CDR2 is SQIVND (reference sequence). CDR3 size: 15 residues. The V gene end was trimmed by 5 bases and the J gene end by 2 bases; junction bases not matched to a gene: 6. DNA for the CDR3: TGTGCCAGTAGTTTTGCGGGACAGGGAAACTATGGCTACACCTTC. This sequence encodes CASSFAGQGNYGYTF.

V is TRBV28 and J is TRBJ1-2; D is unclear. The V end lost 7 bases, the J end lost 8 bases, and 17 bases lay between the germline ends. Germline values: CDR1 MDHEN, CDR2 SYDVKM. This CDR3 has 13 amino acids. CDR3 in amino acids: CASIMGSGFGYTF. The CDR3 nucleotides are TGTGCCAGCATCATGGGATCGGGGTTCGGCTACACCTTC.

The chain carries TRBV5-6 and TRBJ1-6; possible D gene TRBD1, 5 bases. Trimming pared 2 bases from V and 5 bases from J, leaving 14 bases between. This CDR3 contains 16 residues. The V gene's germline CDR1 is SGHDT and CDR2 YYEEEE. CDR3 loop: CASSFGPGGNNSPLHF. The CDR3 DNA sequence: TGTGCCAGCAGCTTTGGTCCCGGGGGGAATAATTCACCCCTCCACTTT.